Listed here are 3 T cell receptor beta chains from one sample, sequenced in a study of control samples from healthy donors and cancer patients. Some clones are missing from TCRdb's copy, which holds only in-frame ones; the method was immunoSEQ multiplex PCR. This sample yields 160,000 or so clones, of which less than 95% are seen a single time; around 15% belongs to the top ten. The specimen was PBMCs. Every receptor here comes from a man aged 60 to 69 with colorectal cancer.

The chain carries TRBV13 and TRBJ2-2; 8 bases agree with TRBD1. This CDR3 is built from 18 residues. CDR1 and CDR2 from the germline V gene are PRHDT and FYEKMQ (reference sequence). The trim removed 4 bases at V and 5 bases at J, leaving 15 bases unmatched. CDR3 bases: TGTGCCAGCAGCTGGGGGTCCGGAGGGACAGGAGTTACCGGGGAGCTGTTTTTT. Translation: CASSWGSGGTGVTGELFF.

The CDR3 region is CASNPGQGDEKLFF. The CDR3 region has the DNA TGTGCCAGTAATCCGGGACAGGGGGATGAAAAACTGTTTTTT. The V and J genes are TRBV19 and TRBJ1-4, with 11 bases matching TRBD1. CDR1 and CDR2 from the germline V gene are LNHDA and SQIVND (reference sequence). The CDR3 spans 14 residues. J lost 6 bases, V lost 7 bases, and 4 bases had no gene match.

The chain links TRBV28 to TRBJ2-7, with TRBD2 matching 8 bases. CDR3 size: 12 residues. CDR1 is MDHEN, CDR2 SYDVKM, per germline. V lost 6 bases to trimming and J lost 5 bases; unmatched junction nucleotides: 3. CDR3 region: CASSTSGDEQYF. The CDR3 nucleotides read TGTGCCAGCAGCACTAGCGGTGACGAGCAGTACTTC.